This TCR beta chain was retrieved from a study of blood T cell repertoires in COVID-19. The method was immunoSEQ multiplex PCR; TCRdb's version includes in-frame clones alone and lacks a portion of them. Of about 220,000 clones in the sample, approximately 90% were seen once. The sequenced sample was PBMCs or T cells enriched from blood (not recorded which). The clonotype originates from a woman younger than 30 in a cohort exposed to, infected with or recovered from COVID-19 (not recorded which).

The CDR3, as DNA: TGCAGCGTTGAGGGGATTAGCGGGGGGTACACAGATACGCAGTATTTT. Translating gives CSVEGISGGYTDTQYF. The chain has TRBV29-1 and TRBJ2-3; TRBD2 matches at 10 bases. This CDR3 spans 16 amino acids. The junction had 8 bases not matched to a gene; V was cut back by 3 bases and J by 2 bases. Germline V lookup: CDR1 SQVTM, CDR2 ANQGSEA.